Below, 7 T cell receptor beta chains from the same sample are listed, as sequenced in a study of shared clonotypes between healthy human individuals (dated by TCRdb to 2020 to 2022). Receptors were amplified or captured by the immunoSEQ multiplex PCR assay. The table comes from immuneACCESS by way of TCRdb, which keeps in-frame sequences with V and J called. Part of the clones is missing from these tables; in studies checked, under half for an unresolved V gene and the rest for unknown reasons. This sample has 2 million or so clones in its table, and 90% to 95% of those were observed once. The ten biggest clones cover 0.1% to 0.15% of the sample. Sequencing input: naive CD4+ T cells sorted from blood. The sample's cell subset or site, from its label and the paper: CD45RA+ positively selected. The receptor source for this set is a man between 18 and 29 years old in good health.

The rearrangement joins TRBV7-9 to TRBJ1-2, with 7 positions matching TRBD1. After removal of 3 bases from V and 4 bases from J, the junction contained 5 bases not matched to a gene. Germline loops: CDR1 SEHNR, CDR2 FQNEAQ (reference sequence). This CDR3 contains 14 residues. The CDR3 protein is CASSFPDRPYGYTF. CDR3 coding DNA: TGTGCCAGCAGCTTCCCGGACAGGCCCTATGGCTACACCTTC.

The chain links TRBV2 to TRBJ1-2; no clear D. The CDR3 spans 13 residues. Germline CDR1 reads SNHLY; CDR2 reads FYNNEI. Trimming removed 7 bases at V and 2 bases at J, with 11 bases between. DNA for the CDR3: TGTGCCAGCAATATTTACGAAAACTATGGCTACACCTTC. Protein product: CASNIYENYGYTF.

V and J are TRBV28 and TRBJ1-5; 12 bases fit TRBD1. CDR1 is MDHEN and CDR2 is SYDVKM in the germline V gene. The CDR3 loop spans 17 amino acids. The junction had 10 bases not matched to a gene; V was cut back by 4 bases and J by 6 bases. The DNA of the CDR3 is TGTGCCAGCAGTTCCACCGGGACAGGGGGCGCTTCTCAGCCCCAGCATTTT. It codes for CASSSTGTGGASQPQHF. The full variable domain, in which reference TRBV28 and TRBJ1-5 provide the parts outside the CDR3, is DVKVTQSSRYLVKRTGEKVFLECVQDMDHENMFWYRQDPGLGLRLIYFSYDVKMKEKGDIPEGYSVSREKKERFSLILESASTNQTSMYLCASSSTGTGGASQPQHFGDGTRLSIL.

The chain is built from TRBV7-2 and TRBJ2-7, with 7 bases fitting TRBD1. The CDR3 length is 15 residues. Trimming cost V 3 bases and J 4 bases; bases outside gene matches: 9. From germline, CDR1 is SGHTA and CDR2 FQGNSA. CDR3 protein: CASSLGRTGGYEQYF. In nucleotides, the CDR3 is TGTGCCAGCAGCTTGGGGCGGACAGGAGGTTACGAGCAGTACTTC.

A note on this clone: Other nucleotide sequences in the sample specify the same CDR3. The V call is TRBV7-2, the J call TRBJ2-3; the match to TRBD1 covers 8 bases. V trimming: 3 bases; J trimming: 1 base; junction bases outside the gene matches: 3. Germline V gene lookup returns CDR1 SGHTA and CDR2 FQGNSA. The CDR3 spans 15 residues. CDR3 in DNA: TGTGCCAGCAGCTTGGCGGGACAGGGCACAGATACGCAGTATTTT. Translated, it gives CASSLAGQGTDTQYF.

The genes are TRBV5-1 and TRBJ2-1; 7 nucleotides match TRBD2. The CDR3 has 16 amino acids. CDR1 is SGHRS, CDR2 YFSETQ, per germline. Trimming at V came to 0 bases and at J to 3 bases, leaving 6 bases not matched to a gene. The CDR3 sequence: CASSLGELANYNEQFF. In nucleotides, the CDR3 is TGCGCCAGCAGCTTGGGTGAACTAGCGAACTACAATGAGCAGTTCTTC.

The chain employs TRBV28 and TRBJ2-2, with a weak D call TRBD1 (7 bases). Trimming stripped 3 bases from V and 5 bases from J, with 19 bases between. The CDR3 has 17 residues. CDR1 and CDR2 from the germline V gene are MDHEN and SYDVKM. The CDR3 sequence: CASSFRLRGAGTGELFF. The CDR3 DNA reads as TGTGCCAGCAGTTTTCGTCTCAGGGGGGCCGGTACCGGGGAGCTGTTTTTT.